This TCR beta chain was identified in a study of OX40 agonist ivuxolimab in advanced cancers. Study observations and caveats: The work left the antigen specificity of expanded peripheral T cells undetermined.

With regard to this clone: Its antigen is still unknown.

The protocol was immunoSEQ multiplex PCR, while the TCRdb copy is restricted to in-frame clones and leaves out a portion. This sample yields 40,000 or so clones, of which 84% are seen a single time; approximately 15% belongs to the top ten. The CDR3 runs 14 residues. The ends lost 8 bases at V and 5 bases at J; junction bases unmatched: 8. Germline V lookup: CDR1 LNHNV, CDR2 YYDKDF (reference sequence). The source was CD4+ or CD8+ T cells sorted from blood, collected in a trial of the OX40 agonist ivuxolimab. V usage is TRBV15 and J usage is TRBJ1-5; 8 bases are shared with TRBD1. This sequence originates from an adult with an advanced solid tumor such as melanoma, head and neck, liver or kidney cancer. CDR3 sequence reads: CATRPGGQDQPQHF. As DNA, the CDR3 is TGTGCCACCCGACCAGGGGGCCAAGATCAGCCCCAGCATTTT.